Listed below are T cell receptor beta chains from one sample, sequenced in a study of blood T cell repertoires in COVID-19. Repertoires were generated with immunoSEQ multiplex PCR, while TCRdb's copy carries only in-frame clones and drops some. Altogether under 250,000 clones are present, roughly 88% being singletons, with the ten largest covering 6.3%. Sequences were obtained from peripheral blood. All receptors derive from a woman in her twenties or thirties with COVID-19, enrolled during active disease. CDR3s include the opening cysteine and the closing phenylalanine or tryptophan. The D gene is left open where the match is weak. Size values are once, few and many counts, or a class for expanded clones, and some rows have none.

TRBJ2-3,NA,TRBD2,TRBV9,16,TGTGCCAGCAGCGTAGGGGTCAGCGGGGAGACAGATACGCAGTATTTT,CASSVGVSGETDTQYF
TRBJ2-3,NA,NA,TRBV14,13,TGTGCCAGCACCCAGGCGGGGTCAGATACGCAGTATTTT,CASTQAGSDTQYF
TRBJ1-3,once,NA,TRBV10-1,15,TGCGCCAGCAGTGAGTCTAAATCCTCTGGAAACACCATATATTTT,CASSESKSSGNTIYF
TRBJ2-2,NA,NA,TRBV7-9,14,TGTGCCAGCAGTCCACCAGGGGCGACCGGGGAGCTGTTTTTT,CASSPPGATGELFF
TRBJ2-2,NA,NA,TRBV21-1,20,TGTGCCAGCAGCTTGGAGGACCCCGGGACTAGGGGCAGTGACACCGGGGAGCTGTTTTTT,CASSLEDPGTRGSDTGELFF
TRBJ2-5,NA,NA,TRBV27,14,TGTGCCAGCAGTCCCTGGGGCAGCGTAGAGACCCAGTACTTC,CASSPWGSVETQYF
TRBJ2-5,NA,TRBD1,TRBV19,15,TGTGCCAGTAGTCTTGGGACAGGGTTTATAGAGACCCAGTACTTC,CASSLGTGFIETQYF
TRBJ2-3,once,NA,TRBV7-2,14,TGTGCCAGCAGCCCCCTTCGGGGGACAGATACGCAGTATTTT,CASSPLRGTDTQYF
TRBJ2-2,NA,NA,TRBV7-9,15,TGTGCCAGCAGCCGAGGGACTCCCCTCGGCGGGGAGCTGTTTTTT,CASSRGTPLGGELFF
TRBJ2-3,NA,TRBD2,TRBV4-1,18,TGCGCCAGCAGCCAAGTCCAACTAGCGGGGGGGCCGACAGATACGCAGTATTTT,CASSQVQLAGGPTDTQYF
TRBJ1-1,once,NA,TRBV5-1,13,TGCGCCAGCAGCTTGGGAGGGAACACTGAAGCTTTCTTT,CASSLGGNTEAFF
TRBJ2-1,many,NA,TRBV14,16,TGTGCCAGCAGCCAATCTCGACTTGTTACCTACAATGAGCAGTTCTTC,CASSQSRLVTYNEQFF
TRBJ2-5,NA,NA,TRBV18,14,TGTGCCAGCTCACCAGGGGGCCCAAGGGAGACCCAGTACTTC,CASSPGGPRETQYF
TRBJ1-1,NA,NA,TRBV6-5,15,TGTGCCAGCACTATCTTGACGGGGGGCGATACTGAAGCTTTCTTT,CASTILTGGDTEAFF
TRBJ2-1,NA,NA,TRBV9,13,TGTGCCAGCAGCGTTCATAGTGTAAATGAGCAGTTCTTC,CASSVHSVNEQFF
TRBJ2-3,NA,TRBD2,TRBV18,16,TGTGCCAGCTCACCATCCCTAGCGGGAGGCACAGATACGCAGTATTTT,CASSPSLAGGTDTQYF
TRBJ2-7,few,TRBD1,TRBV5-6,17,TGTGCCAGCAGCTTGAAGGTGATGGTGGCAGGGGGAAACGAGCAGTACTTC,CASSLKVMVAGGNEQYF
TRBJ1-2,NA,TRBD1,TRBV28,14,TGTGCCAGCAGTTTACAGGGGGGTGGCTATGGCTACACCTTC,CASSLQGGGYGYTF
TRBJ2-7,once,NA,TRBV6-2/TRBV6-3,14,TGTGCCAGCAGCCCAAGGACTGGCTCGGCCGAGCAGTACTTC,CASSPRTGSAEQYF
TRBJ2-3,NA,NA,TRBV23-1,16,TGCGCCAGCAGTCGTGGGACAAACCAAGACACAGATACGCAGTATTTT,CASSRGTNQDTDTQYF
TRBJ1-2,NA,NA,TRBV3-1/TRBV3-2,17,TGTGCCAGCAGCCATGGTCAGGGCCTCAGTTACTACTATGGCTACACCTTC,CASSHGQGLSYYYGYTF
TRBJ1-1,NA,TRBD1,TRBV6-5,15,TGTGCCAGTAGAACTGCCAGGGGGCTAGACACTGAAGCTTTCTTT,CASRTARGLDTEAFF
TRBJ2-3,NA,TRBD2,TRBV2,18,TGTGCCAGCACCACCCTCGGACTAGCGGGGACCGCCACAGATACGCAGTATTTT,CASTTLGLAGTATDTQYF
TRBJ2-2,once,TRBD1,TRBV5-4,16,TGTGCCAGCAGCTCGGGACAGCTCGCGAACACCGGGGAGCTGTTTTTT,CASSSGQLANTGELFF